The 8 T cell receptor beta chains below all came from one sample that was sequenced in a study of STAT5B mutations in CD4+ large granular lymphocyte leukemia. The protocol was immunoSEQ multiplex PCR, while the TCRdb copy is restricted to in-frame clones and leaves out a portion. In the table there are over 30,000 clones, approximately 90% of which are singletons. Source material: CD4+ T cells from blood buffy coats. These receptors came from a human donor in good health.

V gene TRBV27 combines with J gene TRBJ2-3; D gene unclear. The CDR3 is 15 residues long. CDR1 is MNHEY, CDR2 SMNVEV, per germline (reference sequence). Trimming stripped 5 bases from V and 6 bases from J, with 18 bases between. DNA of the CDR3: TGTGCCAGCAGTAGGTTGGCAGTCGGTGGGGATACGCAGTATTTT. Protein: CASSRLAVGGDTQYF.

The CDR3 DNA sequence: TGTGCCAGCAGTGACCCCTGGGGCGGGAGGGGTAATACGCAGTATTTT. This encodes CASSDPWGGRGNTQYF. This chain uses TRBV6-4 with TRBJ2-3; 9 bases fit TRBD2. The CDR3 runs to 16 residues. In germline, CDR1 is MRHNA, CDR2 SNTAGT. Trimming cost V 2 bases and J 7 bases; bases outside gene matches: 10.

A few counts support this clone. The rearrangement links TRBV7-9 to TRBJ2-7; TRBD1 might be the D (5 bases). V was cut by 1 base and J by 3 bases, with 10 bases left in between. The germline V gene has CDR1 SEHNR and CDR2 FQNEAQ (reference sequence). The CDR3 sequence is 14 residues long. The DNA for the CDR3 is TGTGCCAGCAGCTTAGGGGGCGCTAGCTACGAGCAGTACTTC. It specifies CASSLGGASYEQYF.

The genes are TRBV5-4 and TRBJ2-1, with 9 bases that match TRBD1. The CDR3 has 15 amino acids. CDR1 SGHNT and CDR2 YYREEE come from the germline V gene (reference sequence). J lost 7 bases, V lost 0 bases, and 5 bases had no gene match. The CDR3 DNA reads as TGTGCCAGCAGCTTGGGGGGGACAGGGAGGAATGAGCAGTTCTTC. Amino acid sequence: CASSLGGTGRNEQFF.

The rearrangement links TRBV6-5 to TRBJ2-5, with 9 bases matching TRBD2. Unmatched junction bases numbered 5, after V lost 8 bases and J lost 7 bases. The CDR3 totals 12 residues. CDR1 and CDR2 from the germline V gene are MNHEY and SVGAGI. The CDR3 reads CASLAGPGTQYF. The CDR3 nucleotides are TGTGCCAGCCTAGCGGGGCCGGGGACCCAGTACTTC.

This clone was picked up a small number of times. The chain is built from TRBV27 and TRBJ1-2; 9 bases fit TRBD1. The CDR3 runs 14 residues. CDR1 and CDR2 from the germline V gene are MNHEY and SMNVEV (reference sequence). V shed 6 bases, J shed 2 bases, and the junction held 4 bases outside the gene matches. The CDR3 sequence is CASSLGQGNYGYTF. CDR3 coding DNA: TGTGCCAGCAGCTTGGGACAGGGCAACTATGGCTACACCTTC.

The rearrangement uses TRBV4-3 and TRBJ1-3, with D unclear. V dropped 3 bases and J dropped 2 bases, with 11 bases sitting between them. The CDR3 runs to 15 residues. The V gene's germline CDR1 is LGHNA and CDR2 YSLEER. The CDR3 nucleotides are TGCGCCAGCAGCCAGAACCCAGGTACTGGAAACACCATATATTTT. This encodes CASSQNPGTGNTIYF.

The CDR3 spells CASSLMTGRSGELFF. The CDR3 region has the DNA TGTGCCAGCAGCCTTATGACAGGTCGGTCCGGGGAGCTGTTTTTT. This chain uses TRBV14 with TRBJ2-2; D perhaps matches TRBD1 (6 bases). CDR1 SGHDN and CDR2 FVKESK come from the germline V gene. Deletions cut 4 bases from V and 6 bases from J, with 15 bases between. The CDR3 totals 15 residues. Drawing the rest from reference TRBV14 and TRBJ2-2, the complete variable domain is EAGVTQFPSHSVIEKGQTVTLRCDPISGHDNLYWYRRVMGKEIKFLLHFVKESKQDESGMPNNRFLAERTGGTYSTLKVQPAELEDSGVYFCASSLMTGRSGELFFGEGSRLTVL.